A single T cell receptor beta chain is shown here with its context. This record comes from a study of control samples from healthy donors and cancer patients. This CDR3 comprises 16 residues. The V gene end was trimmed by 4 bases and the J gene end by 8 bases; junction bases not matched to a gene: 15. Germline CDR1 and CDR2: SGHTA and FQGNSA. Sequenced by immunoSEQ multiplex PCR; TCRdb stores in-frame clones only, minus some. In the table there are 120,000 or so clones, roughly 87% of which are singletons. The sample consisted of blood. The sequence was collected from a middle-aged man in good health. The rearrangement joins TRBV7-2 to TRBJ2-7; 9 bases align to TRBD2. The chain's CDR3 is CASSSGGGGAPAQQYF. CDR3 DNA: TGTGCCAGCAGCTCGGGCGGGGGGGGCGCCCCGGCCCAGCAGTACTTC.